This TCR beta chain was identified in a study of blood T cell repertoires in COVID-19. The wider study: T cells, B-cell-depleted T cells, or PBMCs provided the cDNA or gDNA that served as material.

Authors' data handling: Nucleated cell number was recorded as an estimate derived from reference gene primer amplification. Sequenced by immunoSEQ multiplex PCR; TCRdb stores in-frame clones only, minus some. V, J and clone size were drawn from that table, and D and trimming were deduced from the DNA. The sample includes under 250,000 clones, around four fifths of them seen just once. Trimming removed 4 bases from V and 4 bases from J; junction bases left unmatched: 2. This CDR3 has 14 residues. Looked up from germline, CDR1 is LGHDT and CDR2 is YNNKEL (reference sequence). This TCR came from a man aged 40-49 years with active or convalescent COVID-19. Sequenced material: peripheral blood. This chain connects TRBV3-1 (or the pseudogene TRBV3-2) to TRBJ2-3, with 10 bases fitting TRBD2. In nucleotides, the CDR3 is TGTGCCAGCAGCCCCGGGACTAGCGCAGATACGCAGTATTTT. Translation: CASSPGTSADTQYF.